This T cell receptor (beta chain) was recovered during a study of T cell responses to AZD1222 COVID-19 vaccine. Findings and limits, study-wide: Vaccine-related CD4 TCRs covered spike, predominating at 160-218 and 743-854. Spike-specific TCRs gained breadth and depth after people received two AZD1222 doses. Baseline serostatus was positive in only a handful of AZD1222 recipients.

In regard to this clone: The antigen remains undetermined.

This CDR3 has 16 amino acids. The germline V and J ends were trimmed by 4 bases and 5 bases, with 17 bases remaining between them. Germline CDR1 and CDR2: KGHSY and FQNENV. The method was immunoSEQ multiplex PCR; TCRdb's version includes in-frame clones alone and lacks a portion of them. In the table there are 80,000 to 95,000 clones, nearly 90% of which are singletons. The sample here was peripheral blood, taken on day 0 of MenACWY control vaccination. The chain joins TRBV16 to TRBJ1-4; possible D gene TRBD1, 6 bases. The sequence was obtained from an adult in good health. The CDR3 DNA reads TGTGCCAGCAGCCCCCCAGGGGCCGCCAAGAATGAAAAACTGTTTTTT. This codes for CASSPPGAAKNEKLFF.